Following are 29 T cell receptor beta chains from one sample sequenced in a study of Graves' ophthalmopathy and Graves' hyperthyroidism. Amplifying from RNA transcripts, the study obtained TCR beta CDR3 regions. After a first-round RT-PCR with HTBI primers, a second-round multiplex PCR was run. TCRdb re-called the multiplex PCR reads through MiXCR, storing one row per CDR3 protein. The sample has around 1.1 million distinct CDR3 sequences, approximately 35% seen once. Sequencing was done on a sample of peripheral blood or thyroid tissue (not recorded which). Receptor source: an adult man with Graves' hyperthyroidism.

This clonotype has at least ten counts. This rearrangement joins TRBV29-1 to TRBJ1-6, with D tentatively TRBD1 (5 bases). V lost 7 bases and J 9 bases, leaving 19 bases between the germline ends. CDR1 and CDR2 from the germline V gene are SQVTM and ANQGSEA. The CDR3 totals 14 residues. In nucleotides, the CDR3 is TGCAGCGCTAGATATGGGACCCGGGGTTCACCCCTCCACTTT. Amino acids: CSARYGTRGSPLHF.

This chain links TRBV7-8 with TRBJ2-2; TRBD1 is a possible D gene (5 bases). With 5 bases removed from V and 0 bases from J, the gap between germline ends came to 13 bases. CDR3 length: 16 amino acids. Germline V gene lookup returns CDR1 SGHVS and CDR2 FQNEAQ. The CDR3 nucleotides are TGTGCCAGCAGCGTTGTAGGCAGGGCGAACACCGGGGAGCTGTTTTTT. Translated: CASSVVGRANTGELFF. The whole variable domain, filled in from reference TRBV7-8 and TRBJ2-2, reads GAGVSQSPRYKVAKRGQDVALRCDPISGHVSLFWYQQALGQGPEFLTYFQNEAQLDKSGLPSDRFFAERPEGSVSTLKIQRTQQEDSAVYLCASSVVGRANTGELFFGEGSRLTVL.

The chain employs TRBV2 and TRBJ1-5; a weak D match, TRBD1 (6 bases). The germline CDR1 and CDR2 sequences are SNHLY and FYNNEI. Trimming took off 5 bases at V and 3 bases at J, with 14 bases between the two ends. The CDR3 loop spans 15 amino acids. CDR3 loop: CASSQTGINNQPQHF. The CDR3 DNA reads TGTGCCAGCAGTCAAACAGGGATTAACAATCAGCCCCAGCATTTT.

There are many counts of this clonotype. The chain uses TRBV7-2 and TRBJ2-2; D gene ambiguous. Per germline, CDR1 SGHTA and CDR2 FQGNSA. V was cut by 2 bases and J by 5 bases, with 9 bases left in between. The CDR3 is 14 amino acids. In DNA, the CDR3 is TGTGCCAGCAGCTTATCAAGGCCTACCGGGGAGCTGTTTTTT. Its protein product is CASSLSRPTGELFF.

This clonotype showed up many times. This chain joins TRBV12-3 or TRBV12-4 and TRBJ2-7, with TRBD1 matching 10 bases. The length of the CDR3 is 15 residues. Germline trimming cut 4 bases from V and 5 bases from J; bases unmatched to any gene: 8. Here the CDR3 reads CASSYPATGGNEQYF. In DNA form, the CDR3 reads TGTGCCAGCAGTTACCCCGCGACAGGGGGCAACGAGCAGTACTTC.

Of note for this clonotype: This may stem from a read error, because a much larger clone lies one nucleotide away. The J gene is TRBJ2-2, the V gene TRBV5-1; D may match TRBD1 or TRBD2 (5 bases each). CDR1 SGHRS and CDR2 YFSETQ come from the germline V gene. This CDR3 has 15 residues. The CDR3: CASSSGGRETGELSF. CDR3 DNA: TGCGCCAGCAGCTCGGGCGGCAGGGAGACTGGGGAGCTGTCTTTT.

The V call is TRBV5-1, the J call TRBJ2-7, with D perhaps assigned TRBD1 or TRBD2 (6 bases each). The V gene lost 4 bases and the J gene lost 6 bases, with 14 bases spanning the gap. The germline V gene encodes CDR1 SGHRS and CDR2 YFSETQ. This CDR3 is built from 13 residues. This chain's CDR3 is CASSATGAGEQYF. Written as DNA, the CDR3 is TGCGCCAGCAGCGCTACGGGGGCTGGCGAGCAGTACTTC.

This clonotype was seen once. The CDR3 coding sequence is TGCAGCGTTGAGGAGGCCGGGACAGTGGAGGGAGAAAAACTGTTTTTT. Translation gives CSVEEAGTVEGEKLFF. The chain has TRBV29-1 and TRBJ1-4, with 7 bases identical to TRBD1. This CDR3 is built from 16 residues. The V and J ends lost 3 bases and 8 bases, in that order; junction bases with no gene match: 15. Looked up from germline, CDR1 is SQVTM and CDR2 is ANQGSEA.

This clonotype showed up many times. The V gene is TRBV10-3, the J gene TRBJ2-5, with D uncertain. V was trimmed by 2 bases and J by 3 bases, leaving 4 bases between them. The germline gives CDR1 ENHRY, CDR2 SYGVKD. The CDR3 runs to 12 residues. The CDR3 DNA reads as TGTGCCATCAGTGAGAGTGAAGAGACCCAGTACTTC. It translates to CAISESEETQYF.

This clonotype has a handful of counts. One end of the junction fails to match germline, which may point to a read error. The chain recombines TRBV10-3 with TRBJ2-2; D perhaps matches TRBD2 (6 bases). CDR3 length: 16 residues. Per the germline V gene, CDR1 is ENHRY and CDR2 is SYGVKD. The DNA for the CDR3 is TGTGCCATCAGTGAGGGGGAGGTTCGGAACGCCGGGGAGCTGTTTTTT. Translating gives CAISEGEVRNAGELFF.

The chain uses TRBV7-2 and TRBJ2-5; 8 bases fit TRBD2. J gave up 4 bases and V 8 bases, and 15 bases lay outside the gene matches. The CDR3 runs 16 residues. Per germline, CDR1 SGHTA and CDR2 FQGNSA. DNA for the CDR3: TGTGCCAGCCGCCCACCCCCCAGCGGGAGCGGAGAGACCCAGTACTTC. Translation gives CASRPPPSGSGETQYF.

Notes on this clonotype: The junction and the germline gene differ at one end; a read error may be behind it. The genes are TRBV29-1 and TRBJ1-2; D might be TRBD1 (5 bases). CDR1 and CDR2 from the germline V gene are SQVTM and ANQGSEA. The CDR3 length is 12 residues. The CDR3 region is CSVEGGEDGCTF. In nucleotides, the CDR3 is TGCAGCGTTGAAGGGGGCGAGGATGGCTGCACCTTC.

Remarks on this clonotype: With a much larger clone just one base away, this may be a read error. This chain uses TRBV9 with TRBJ1-1, with D hard to call. CDR1 and CDR2 from the germline V gene are SGDLS and YYNGEE. This CDR3 has 14 residues. As DNA, the CDR3 is TGTGCCAGCAGCCCTATGGGTGGGATCACTGAAGCTCTCTTT. Its translation: CASSPMGGITEALF.

This clonotype was observed a few times. The chain links TRBV7-9 to TRBJ2-7, with 7 bases aligning to TRBD1. Looked up from germline, CDR1 is SEHNR and CDR2 is FQNEAQ (reference sequence). The CDR3 is 15 residues long. With V trimmed by 0 bases and J by 5 bases, 7 bases remained unmatched. CDR3 bases: TGTGCCAGCAGCTTAGCCGACAGGGAGATCCACGAGCAGTACTTC. It yields the protein CASSLADREIHEQYF. Full variable domain (missing parts from reference TRBV7-9 and TRBJ2-7): DTGVSQNPRHKITKRGQNVTFRCDPISEHNRLYWYRQTLGQGPEFLTYFQNEAQLEKSRLLSDRFSAERPKGSFSTLEIQRTEQGDSAMYLCASSLADREIHEQYFGPGTRLTVT.

The V and J genes are TRBV10-3 and TRBJ1-1, with 10 positions matching TRBD1. The V gene's germline CDR1 is ENHRY and CDR2 SYGVKD. V lost 6 bases to trimming and J lost 0 bases; unmatched junction nucleotides: 10. The CDR3 has 17 residues. CDR3 sequence: CAISVEGQGNMNTEAFF. The DNA of the CDR3 is TGTGCCATCAGCGTCGAGGGACAGGGGAACATGAACACTGAAGCTTTCTTT.

The chain combines TRBV5-8 with TRBJ2-7, with 8 positions matching TRBD1. V shed 4 bases, J shed 0 bases, and the junction held 6 bases outside the gene matches. The CDR3 contains 15 residues. Germline lookup yields CDR1 SGHTS and CDR2 YDEGEE. CDR3 sequence reads: CASSQGQALSYEQYF. CDR3 sequence (DNA): TGTGCCAGCAGCCAGGGACAGGCGCTCTCCTACGAGCAGTACTTC.

The chain is built from TRBV25-1 and TRBJ2-5; D remains unclear. The CDR3 runs 12 residues. CDR1 MGHDK and CDR2 SYGVNS come from the germline V gene. V gave up 5 bases and J gave up 8 bases, with 12 bases separating them. CDR3 DNA sequence: TGTGCCAGCAGTTACTCCCAGACAACCCAGTACTTC. Its translation: CASSYSQTTQYF.

Comment on this clonotype: A much larger clonotype is one base distant, so this may be a read error. The chain joins TRBV29-1 to TRBJ1-2; D gene ambiguous. The germline CDR1 and CDR2 sequences are SQVTM and ANQGSEA. There are 10 residues in the CDR3. The V and J ends lost 8 bases and 7 bases respectively, with 11 bases between them. CDR3 sequence (DNA): TGCAGCTTTTCGGCATCTGGCTACACCTTC. Translation: CSFSASGYTF.

This clonotype came up many times. The chain couples TRBV19 to TRBJ1-6; D call uncertain. Germline V CDR1 and CDR2: LNHDA, SQIVND (reference sequence). Trimming took off 3 bases at V and 7 bases at J, with 10 bases between the two ends. The CDR3 length is 14 residues. DNA for the CDR3: TGTGCCAGTAGTATGCCGGACCTAAATTCACCCCTCCACTTT. Protein product: CASSMPDLNSPLHF. Supplemented by reference TRBV19 and TRBJ1-6, the full variable domain reads DGGITQSPKYLFRKEGQNVTLSCEQNLNHDAMYWYRQDPGQGLRLIYYSQIVNDFQKGDIAEGYSVSREKKESFPLTVTSAQKNPTAFYLCASSMPDLNSPLHFGNGTRLTVT.

The gene calls are TRBV7-9 and TRBJ2-7, with TRBD1 as a possible D gene (5 bases). The V end lost 7 bases, the J end lost 6 bases, and 16 bases lay between the germline ends. CDR1 is SEHNR, CDR2 FQNEAQ, per germline (reference sequence). The CDR3 consists of 13 residues. This CDR3 reads CASIPGWGREQYF. For the CDR3, the DNA is TGTGCCAGCATCCCAGGGTGGGGCCGCGAGCAGTACTTC.

The sample holds many counts of this clonotype. The chain is built from TRBV29-1 and TRBJ2-7, with TRBD2 identical over 14 bases. This CDR3 comprises 13 residues. Trimming removed 6 bases from V and 7 bases from J; junction bases left unmatched: 5. Germline values: CDR1 SQVTM, CDR2 ANQGSEA. The CDR3 protein is CSVAGLAGAEQYF. In DNA form, the CDR3 reads TGCAGCGTCGCGGGACTAGCGGGAGCTGAGCAGTACTTC.

This clonotype was seen a single time. This sequence joins TRBV7-2 and TRBJ1-2; no clear D gene. V shed 3 bases and J shed 10 bases, with 6 bases lying between them. Germline-derived CDR1 and CDR2 are SGHTA and FQGNSA. This CDR3 has 10 residues. The CDR3 loop is CASSFAVYTF. CDR3 nucleotides: TGTGCCAGCAGCTTTGCGGTCTACACCTTC.

The chain employs TRBV9 and TRBJ2-5; D remains ambiguous. Germline CDR1 reads SGDLS; CDR2 reads YYNGEE. Trimming removed 3 bases from V and 4 bases from J, with 13 bases in between. There are 14 residues in the CDR3. CDR3 loop: CASSAETSAETQYF. CDR3 in DNA: TGTGCCAGCAGCGCGGAGACATCTGCAGAGACCCAGTACTTC.

This clonotype was seen many times. The V call is TRBV20-1, the J call TRBJ2-5; D may be TRBD2 (6 bases). Germline V gene data show CDR1 as DFQATT and CDR2 as SNEGSKA (reference sequence). The CDR3 length is 13 residues. Trimming pared 2 bases from V and 5 bases from J, leaving 12 bases between. The CDR3 is CSARWWGVETQYF. In nucleotides, the CDR3 is TGCAGTGCTAGATGGTGGGGGGTCGAGACCCAGTACTTC.

V gene TRBV6-5 combines with J gene TRBJ1-1; D unclear. The CDR3 loop spans 13 amino acids. Germline CDR1 is MNHEY and CDR2 is SVGAGI. The V and J ends lost 5 bases and 10 bases respectively, with 17 bases between them. CDR3 bases: TGTGCCAGCAGTGAGGACCACCTCGGAGTAGCTTTCTTT. It encodes CASSEDHLGVAFF.

This clonotype turned up a few times. The V call is TRBV3-1, the J call TRBJ2-2; weak D call: TRBD2 (5 bases). V lost 1 base to trimming and J lost 4 bases, with 7 bases between them. This CDR3 is built from 14 residues. Germline V gene sequence: CDR1 LGHDT, CDR2 YNNKEL (reference sequence). The CDR3 sequence: CASSQGAVTGELFF. The CDR3 DNA reads TGTGCCAGCAGCCAAGGAGCGGTCACCGGGGAGCTGTTTTTT.

In its sample, this clonotype was seen many times. The gene calls are TRBV7-3 and TRBJ2-2; D ambiguous. Trimming left V 11 bases short and J 1 base short, with 11 bases between. Germline V gene data show CDR1 as SGHTA and CDR2 as FQGTGA. There are 13 residues in the CDR3. CDR3 protein: CASSKLNTGELFF. In nucleotides, the CDR3 is TGTGCCTCATCAAAGTTGAACACCGGGGAGCTGTTTTTT.

This clonotype occurred many times. The V gene is TRBV7-8, the J gene TRBJ2-2; either TRBD1 or TRBD2 may fit D (5 bases each). V was clipped by 5 bases and J by 2 bases, with 18 bases between them. Germline V gene sequence: CDR1 SGHVS, CDR2 FQNEAQ. The CDR3 spans 17 residues. The CDR3 loop is CASSRSGASYNTGELFF. The CDR3 DNA reads as TGTGCCAGCAGCCGATCCGGGGCTAGCTATAACACCGGGGAGCTGTTTTTT. Full variable domain (missing parts from reference TRBV7-8 and TRBJ2-2): GAGVSQSPRYKVAKRGQDVALRCDPISGHVSLFWYQQALGQGPEFLTYFQNEAQLDKSGLPSDRFFAERPEGSVSTLKIQRTQQEDSAVYLCASSRSGASYNTGELFFGEGSRLTVL.

The table lists this clonotype with many counts. The chain combines TRBV9 with TRBJ2-7, with TRBD2 as a possible D gene (5 bases). CDR1 and CDR2 from the germline V gene are SGDLS and YYNGEE. The CDR3 has 13 residues. V dropped 3 bases and J dropped 4 bases, with 11 bases sitting between them. In DNA form, the CDR3 reads TGTGCCAGCAGCGCATCGGGGTTATACGAGCAGTACTTC. This sequence encodes CASSASGLYEQYF. Complete variable domain (other parts from reference TRBV9 and TRBJ2-7): DSGVTQTPKHLITATGQRVTLRCSPRSGDLSVYWYQQSLDQGLQFLIQYYNGEERAKGNILERFSAQQFPDLHSELNLSSLELGDSALYFCASSASGLYEQYFGPGTRLTVT.